The subject of this entry is one TCR beta chain. Germline V gene sequence: CDR1 MGHRA, CDR2 YSYEKL. The V end lost 4 bases, the J end lost 3 bases, and 21 bases lay between the germline ends. The CDR3 contains 17 residues. This sample was included in a study of T cell responses to AZD1222 COVID-19 vaccine. TCRdb's copy holds only in-frame clones and misses some; the assay was immunoSEQ multiplex PCR. The data contain 150,000 or so clones, 89% of them singletons. The V call is TRBV4-1, the J call TRBJ1-2; D is undetermined. This receptor was obtained from an adult in good health. This specimen was peripheral blood, taken on day 0 of AZD1222 vaccination. CDR3 loop: CASSLARNIGLDYGYTF. CDR3 nucleotides: TGCGCCAGCAGCCTCGCCCGAAACATCGGGTTGGACTATGGCTACACCTTC.